Listed below are T cell receptor beta chains from one sample, sequenced in a study of cytomegalovirus exposure and HLA in healthy donors. Measured with immunoSEQ multiplex PCR; TCRdb has only the in-frame clones, and not every one. The table records just over 150,000 clones, around four fifths of them present only once. Sequencing used PBMCs. The receptors originated from a female donor in good health and CMV-seronegative. CDR3s include the opening cysteine and the closing phenylalanine or tryptophan. Each record gives: D gene, V gene, clone size, J gene, CDR3 DNA, CDR3 protein. A D gene is named only where the DNA matches it firmly. Clone size, where shown, is once, few, many, or a class for clones that have expanded.

>TRBD1|TRBV30|-|TRBJ1-6
TGTGCAACCGGGACAGGGGTCAATTCACCCCTCCACTTT
CATGTGVNSPLHF
>-|TRBV7-6|-|TRBJ2-3
TGTGCCAGCAGCCCGGAGGGGGGGGCAGATACGCAGTATTTT
CASSPEGGADTQYF
>TRBD1|TRBV6-1|once|TRBJ2-3
TGTGCCAGCCGGTGGGACAGGGGCACAGATACGCAGTATTTT
CASRWDRGTDTQYF
>-|TRBV4-1|-|TRBJ1-2
TGCGCCAGCAGCCAAGAGGAGCGGGTAGGGTATGGCTACACCTTC
CASSQEERVGYGYTF
>-|TRBV30|-|TRBJ2-5
TGTGCCTGGGAGGACAATACAGGGCAGACCCAGTACTTC
CAWEDNTGQTQYF
>-|TRBV30|once|TRBJ1-2
TGTGCCTGGAGTGTATCTCGGGGTCATGGCTACACCTTC
CAWSVSRGHGYTF
>-|TRBV19|-|TRBJ1-2
TGTGCCAGTAGTATCTCTGAGGTCGCGGCGGACTATGGCTACACCTTC
CASSISEVAADYGYTF
>TRBD1|TRBV5-4|-|TRBJ1-2
TGTGCCAGCAGCCTGAGGACAGGGGGCGCATACTATGGCTACACCTTC
CASSLRTGGAYYGYTF
>TRBD1|TRBV19|-|TRBJ2-5
TGTGCCAGTAGTATTGGGCAGGGGGCGTGGGAGCAGTACTTC
CASSIGQGAWEQYF
>TRBD1|TRBV5-1|-|TRBJ1-1
TGCGCCAGCAGCTTGGAAACGGGACAGGGTGAAGCTTTCTTT
CASSLETGQGEAFF
>-|TRBV6-4|few|TRBJ2-3
TGTGCCAGCAGTGACAGCGAGGGGGGCACAGATACGCAGTATTTT
CASSDSEGGTDTQYF
>-|TRBV11-2|-|TRBJ2-4
TGTGCCAGCAGCTTTGAGCAGCGGGACATTCAGTACTTC
CASSFEQRDIQYF
>-|TRBV2|-|TRBJ1-1
TGTGCCAGCAAGTCCGCCCCGGGTCACACTGAAGCTTTCTTT
CASKSAPGHTEAFF
>TRBD1|TRBV9|-|TRBJ1-1
TGTGCCAGCAGCCCCTCAGGGACAGGGAGAACTGAAGCTTTCTTT
CASSPSGTGRTEAFF
>-|TRBV6-5|once|TRBJ2-3
TGTGCCAGCAGTTACGTACTAGCAGATACGCAGTATTTT
CASSYVLADTQYF
>-|TRBV10-1|-|TRBJ1-1
TGCGCCAGCAGTGGCGGGTTCACTGAAGCTTTCTTT
CASSGGFTEAFF
>TRBD1|TRBV29-1|-|TRBJ2-5
TGCAGCGTCAGGGGGACCCAAGAGACCCAGTACTTC
CSVRGTQETQYF
>-|TRBV19|-|TRBJ1-1
TGTGCCAGTAGTATGGGTACGAGGACTGAAGCTTTCTTT
CASSMGTRTEAFF
>-|TRBV29-1|-|TRBJ2-7
TGCAGCGTGCTCCTAGACAGGTACTACGAGCAGTACTTC
CSVLLDRYYEQYF
>-|TRBV5-1|-|TRBJ1-1
TGCGCCAGCAGACAAAATCCTGATGGCACTGAAGCTTTCTTT
CASRQNPDGTEAFF
>-|TRBV5-6|-|TRBJ1-2
TGTGCCAGCAGCTTAAGCCAAATCGCGCCTGGCTACACCTTC
CASSLSQIAPGYTF
>TRBD1|TRBV19|-|TRBJ1-2
TGTGCCAGTACGAGGGGGCGGTATAACTATGGCTACACCTTC
CASTRGRYNYGYTF
>-|TRBV9|-|TRBJ2-7
TGTGCCAGCAGCGTAGATGGAACTAGGGAATACGAGCAGTACTTC
CASSVDGTREYEQYF
>TRBD1|TRBV6-5|-|TRBJ1-4
TGTGCCAGCAGTTTGACAGGGAGTAATGAAAAACTGTTTTTT
CASSLTGSNEKLFF
>TRBD1|TRBV6-4|few|TRBJ1-5
TGTGCCAGCAGTAGTACAGGGGGTCAGCCCCAGCATTTT
CASSSTGGQPQHF
>-|TRBV28|-|TRBJ1-5
TGTGCCAGCAGTTTTCTACGGGCGGGAAGCAATCAGCCCCAGCATTTT
CASSFLRAGSNQPQHF
>TRBD1|TRBV18|-|TRBJ1-2
TGTGCCAGCTCACCAGACCAGGGGGCGGTATATGGCTACACCTTC
CASSPDQGAVYGYTF
>TRBD2|TRBV2|-|TRBJ2-1
TGTGCACGAGGGGCTAGCGGGAGAAGCGATGAGCAGTTCTTC
CARGASGRSDEQFF
>TRBD1|TRBV7-9|-|TRBJ2-7
TGTGCCAACATCAGAAGGACAGGACCCTACGAGCAGTACTTC
CANIRRTGPYEQYF
>TRBD1|TRBV18|-|TRBJ2-2
TGTGCCAGCTCCCCTCGGGACAGGGTAAACACCGGGGAGCTGTTTTTT
CASSPRDRVNTGELFF
>-|TRBV30|-|TRBJ1-1
TGTGCCTGGAGTGTCGGGGGTAACACTGAAGCTTTCTTT
CAWSVGGNTEAFF
>-|TRBV13|once|TRBJ1-2
TGTGCCAGTAGACAGGCGGCAGGGCTCTTAGGCTACACCTTC
CASRQAAGLLGYTF
>-|TRBV30|-|TRBJ1-5
TGTGCCTGGAGTGTGGGGGGAATCAGGCCCCAGCATTTT
CAWSVGGIRPQHF
>-|TRBV27|-|TRBJ2-2
TGTGCCAGCAGTTTAGGGGGCCCCACCGGGGAGCTGTTTTTT
CASSLGGPTGELFF
>TRBD1|TRBV25-1|-|TRBJ1-1
TGTGCCAGCATGAACAGGGGGGGTCGGGCTGAAGCTTTCTTT
CASMNRGGRAEAFF
>TRBD2|TRBV7-9|-|TRBJ2-5
TGTGCCAGCAGCCCCGGACTAGCGGGAGGGCCCGAGACCCAGTACTTC
CASSPGLAGGPETQYF
>-|TRBV19|-|TRBJ1-3
TGTGCCAGTACCCTGGGGGGTTCTGGAAACACCATATATTTT
CASTLGGSGNTIYF
>-|TRBV29-1|few|TRBJ1-5
TGCAGCGTTGAAGTTGGAGGGAGCAATCAGCCCCAGCATTTT
CSVEVGGSNQPQHF
>-|TRBV7-6|-|TRBJ2-3
TGTGCCAGCAGCGGCAGGAATACAGATACGCAGTATTTT
CASSGRNTDTQYF
>-|TRBV7-9|-|TRBJ1-4
TGTGCCAGCAACACCGGGGGGGGTAGTGAAAAACTGTTTTTT
CASNTGGGSEKLFF
>-|TRBV19|-|TRBJ1-1
TGTGCCAGTACGAGCCACACTGAAGCTTTCTTT
CASTSHTEAFF
>-|TRBV28|once|TRBJ2-1
TGTGCCAGCAGTTGGAGGGTGAGGGGAGGGGGGCAGTTCTTC
CASSWRVRGGGQFF
>-|TRBV10-3|-|TRBJ2-3
TGTGCCATCAGTGAGCCGTCAAGCGGGACAGATACGCAGTATTTT
CAISEPSSGTDTQYF
>TRBD2|TRBV5-4|-|TRBJ2-3
TGTGCCAGCAGCCCGGGACTAGTGACAGATACGCAGTATTTT
CASSPGLVTDTQYF
>TRBD2|TRBV5-4|-|TRBJ2-1
TGTGCCAGCAGCCCTAGCGGGGGGAGGCAAGAGCAGTTCTTC
CASSPSGGRQEQFF
>-|TRBV5-8|-|TRBJ1-3
TGTGCCAGCAGCCCGCGGGACGGTGGAAACACCATATATTTT
CASSPRDGGNTIYF
>-|TRBV29-1|few|TRBJ2-7
TGCAGCGTTGCGGGGAAGAGGGAATCCGAGCAGTACTTC
CSVAGKRESEQYF
>-|TRBV5-1|-|TRBJ1-2
TGCGCCAGCAGCTTGACCCCTTCAGGGGATGGCCACACCTTC
CASSLTPSGDGHTF